The rows below give T cell receptor beta chains drawn from one sample of a study of T cells expressing NK-cell markers. One entry per CDR3 protein, without DNA, is what TCRdb gives after re-calling the 5' RACE reads. The sample's table shows approximately 550,000 distinct CDR3 sequences. The sample comprised blood T cells: a sorted CD56 or NKG2C T cell subset, CD4+ or CD8+ T cells, or bulk PBMC T cells (not recorded which). The receptor set was obtained from a man aged 18-30 years in good health. Both conserved end residues are part of each CDR3.

TRBV11-2,TRBJ2-3,CASGNWGGTDTQYF
TRBV6-5,TRBJ1-1,CASSSGTGGGGKAFF
TRBV30,TRBJ1-2,CAWIAGGRSYGYTF
TRBV7-9,TRBJ2-5,CASSLEMQGGETQYF
TRBV24-1,TRBJ2-3,CATKGGSTDTQYF
TRBV27,TRBJ2-1,CASSLRRDRKYNEQFF
TRBV6-5,TRBJ1-3,CASSSLSAGNTIYF
TRBV12-3/TRBV12-4,TRBJ2-1,CASSLQLTGSFSYNEQFF
TRBV6-1,TRBJ2-3,CASRGTSGRASTDTQYF
TRBV27,TRBJ2-5,CASSGYPRGRGASQETQYF
TRBV29-1,TRBJ2-5,CSVFTAGQETQYF
TRBV7-3,TRBJ2-6,CASSLNPRASGANVLTF
TRBV20-1,TRBJ2-5,CSATLGLAAQETQYF
TRBV28,TRBJ2-3,CASIPSYLTDTQYF
TRBV15,TRBJ2-7,CATSRGGSDHEQYF
TRBV9,TRBJ2-2,CASSAIVGQGDGELFF
TRBV9,TRBJ2-2,CASGTASNTGELFF
TRBV5-1,TRBJ2-1,CASSLGPGGSYNEQFF
TRBV5-5,TRBJ1-2,CASSGKGIAPGYGYTF
TRBV5-1,TRBJ1-2,CASSSGQAPPVDGYTF
TRBV12-5,TRBJ2-3,CASGPGYLADTQYF
TRBV10-3,TRBJ2-5,CAIGQGAGSRETQYF
TRBV25-1,TRBJ1-5,CASSGQTGNQPQHF
TRBV12-3/TRBV12-4,TRBJ1-2,CASSLDAGGNYGYTF
TRBV12-3/TRBV12-4,TRBJ1-6,CASSPHGTGNSPLHF
TRBV18,TRBJ1-1,CASSNTGSHGNTEAFF
TRBV12-3/TRBV12-4,TRBJ2-7,CASRQERTLSYEQYF
TRBV4-2,TRBJ1-4,CASSQEAQESGKLFF
TRBV29-1,TRBJ1-2,CSVLKGQGYGYTF
TRBV20-1,TRBJ2-3,CSVRTGGEDTQYF
TRBV28,TRBJ2-3,CASSYISGKSTDTQYF
TRBV29-1,TRBJ2-3,CSVEFILDESNTQYF
TRBV12-3/TRBV12-4,TRBJ1-2,CASSLRGPEYGYTF
TRBV5-1,TRBJ1-1,CASSLRQQGDGTEAFF
TRBV20-1,TRBJ1-4,CSARQGLRDEKLFF
TRBV6-2/TRBV6-3,TRBJ1-2,CASSGTAAGTPYGYTF
TRBV27,TRBJ2-2,CASRLGSNTGELFF
TRBV14,TRBJ2-3,CASSQDRASGQSGTQYF
TRBV29-1,TRBJ2-1,CSVTWGDNYNEQFF
TRBV20-1,TRBJ2-1,CSARDHQRGTNEQFF
TRBV20-1,TRBJ1-3,CSAPVDRGRSSGNTIYF